This TCR beta chain was recovered during a study of beta chain features in type 1 diabetes. Study in general: Comparable age, gender and cell yields were observed in patients relative to healthy donors. Whole-study results and caveats: Sequencing from cDNA could over-represent high-TCR-expressing cells. In type 1 diabetes patients, VDJ junctions had fewer insertions; deletions at these junctions were more frequent.

This clone was counted only a few times. Its antigen is still unknown. Investigators reverse transcribed all isolated RNA, so they sequenced expressed TCRB transcripts. Profiled with immunoSEQ multiplex PCR; TCRdb holds only in-frame clones, not every one. Of 500,000 to 700,000 clones listed, roughly a sixth are singletons. Germline trimming cut 4 bases from V and 4 bases from J; bases unmatched to any gene: 13. The germline V gene encodes CDR1 SGHRS and CDR2 YFSETQ. This CDR3 is 17 amino acids long. The receptor comes from a man between 18 and 29 years old in good health. The sample comprised naive CD4+ T cells from blood. The rearrangement uses TRBV5-1 and TRBJ2-1, with TRBD2 matching over 8 bases. The CDR3 bases are TGCGCCAGCAGCCCCAGACTAGCGCCAAGGGGGTACAATGAGCAGTTCTTC. It encodes CASSPRLAPRGYNEQFF.